The 29 T cell receptor beta chains presented below share a single source sample, sequenced in a study of blood T cell repertoires in COVID-19. Using immunoSEQ multiplex PCR, the repertoire was profiled, and TCRdb retains in-frame clones only, with some absent. The sample carries almost 300,000 clones, 85% to 90% recorded once. Sequenced: peripheral blood. The origin of the receptors is a man between 65 and 79 years old with acute or convalescent COVID-19.

This clone appeared a single time. The chain recombines TRBV29-1 with TRBJ2-1, with 13 bases matching TRBD2. V shed 7 bases and J 8 bases; nucleotides not matched to a gene: 8. The CDR3 contains 14 residues. Germline lookup yields CDR1 SQVTM and CDR2 ANQGSEA. CDR3 bases: TGCAGCGCCCTCGGGACTAGCGGGACAGATGAGCAGTTCTTC. Translated, it gives CSALGTSGTDEQFF.

This clone was detected a few times. This chain links TRBV4-3 with TRBJ1-1; perhaps TRBD1 as D (5 bases). In germline, CDR1 is LGHNA, CDR2 YSLEER. CDR3 length: 17 amino acids. Trimming removed 1 base at V and 0 bases at J, with 15 bases between. In DNA, the CDR3 is TGCGCCAGCAGCCAAGCATCGCAGGGATGGGTGAACACTGAAGCTTTCTTT. Translation gives CASSQASQGWVNTEAFF.

V is TRBV24-1 and J is TRBJ2-1; 9 bases map to TRBD2. Looked up from germline, CDR1 is KGHDR and CDR2 is SFDVKD. The V segment lost 5 bases and the J segment 6 bases; nucleotides outside the gene matches: 7. CDR3 length: 15 amino acids. CDR3 amino acids: CATSVAGGEGNEQFF. The CDR3 coding sequence is TGTGCCACCAGTGTCGCGGGGGGGGAGGGCAATGAGCAGTTCTTC.

J is TRBJ1-2 and V is TRBV7-2; D possibly corresponds to TRBD1 (6 bases). This CDR3 spans 13 amino acids. Germline CDR1 reads SGHTA; CDR2 reads FQGNSA. Trimming took off 3 bases at V and 2 bases at J, with 7 bases between the two ends. CDR3 nucleotides: TGTGCCAGCAGCTTTGGACAGAACTATGGCTACACCTTC. Encoded protein: CASSFGQNYGYTF.

This clone was observed once. J is TRBJ2-7 and V is TRBV7-2, with D perhaps matching TRBD2 (6 bases). This CDR3 has 15 residues. V gave up 2 bases and J gave up 3 bases, with 14 bases separating them. Germline V gene lookup returns CDR1 SGHTA and CDR2 FQGNSA. The CDR3: CASSLSRGLNYEQYF. In nucleotides, the CDR3 is TGTGCCAGCAGCTTAAGCCGGGGACTTAACTACGAGCAGTACTTC.

This chain joins TRBV28 and TRBJ1-5, with D hard to call. The CDR3 has 11 amino acids. The germline V gene has CDR1 MDHEN and CDR2 SYDVKM. Trimming removed 7 bases from V and 6 bases from J, with 7 bases in between. The CDR3 protein is CASKTSQPQHF. The CDR3 DNA follows: TGTGCCAGCAAAACCAGTCAGCCCCAGCATTTT.

The chain is built from TRBV11-2 and TRBJ2-3, with D possibly TRBD1 on 5 matching bases. V lost 4 bases, J lost 2 bases, and 13 bases lay in between. CDR3 size: 15 residues. From germline, CDR1 is SGHAT and CDR2 FQNNGV. CDR3 protein: CASSSPGFYTDTQYF. Here the CDR3 DNA reads TGTGCCAGCAGCTCCCCAGGGTTCTACACAGATACGCAGTATTTT.

This clone was seen only a few times. Written as DNA, the CDR3 is TGTGCCAGCAGCACTCGACAGAGCTCTGGAAACACCATATATTTT. This gives the protein CASSTRQSSGNTIYF. The genes are TRBV7-2 and TRBJ1-3; a possible D gene is TRBD1 (5 bases). Germline values: CDR1 SGHTA, CDR2 FQGNSA. Between the trimmed V and J ends, which lost 5 bases and 0 bases, there was a span of 11 bases. CDR3 length: 15 amino acids.

The chain recombines TRBV28 with TRBJ2-4, with TRBD2 as a possible D gene (7 bases). The V gene's germline CDR1 is MDHEN and CDR2 SYDVKM. Trimming removed 5 bases from V and 1 base from J, with 18 bases in between. There are 17 residues in the CDR3. This CDR3 is CASSPPGGGPAKNIQYF. The CDR3 DNA is TGTGCCAGCAGTCCCCCGGGGGGCGGTCCGGCCAAAAACATTCAGTACTTC.

The gene calls are TRBV3-1 (or the pseudogene TRBV3-2) and TRBJ2-2, with D possibly being TRBD1 (5 bases). V lost 3 bases to trimming and J lost 6 bases, with 8 bases between them. Germline CDR1 and CDR2: LGHDT and YNNKEL (reference sequence). The CDR3 sequence is 13 residues long. The CDR3 loop reads CASSHQGPGELFF. CDR3 DNA: TGTGCCAGCAGCCACCAGGGTCCCGGGGAGCTGTTTTTT.

The rearrangement joins TRBV19 to TRBJ1-6; no clear D gene. The CDR3 spans 14 residues. Germline V lookup: CDR1 LNHDA, CDR2 SQIVND (reference sequence). The V gene lost 4 bases and the J gene lost 4 bases, with 8 bases spanning the gap. The CDR3 sequence: CASSTTEYNSPLHF. The CDR3, as DNA: TGTGCCAGTAGTACCACGGAGTATAATTCACCCCTCCACTTT.

V usage is TRBV11-2 and J usage is TRBJ2-7, with 11 nucleotides matching TRBD1. Trimming took 4 bases from V and 4 from J; bases not matched to a gene: 9. The CDR3 is 16 residues long. Germline CDR1 reads SGHAT; CDR2 reads FQNNGV. Here the CDR3 DNA reads TGTGCCAGCAGCTCCGCGGGGACAGGGGGTTTATACGAGCAGTACTTC. It encodes CASSSAGTGGLYEQYF.

The chain joins TRBV19 to TRBJ2-1, with D maybe TRBD2 (5 bases). V lost 6 bases to trimming and J lost 0 bases, with 12 bases between them. This CDR3 has 15 residues. In germline, CDR1 is LNHDA, CDR2 SQIVND (reference sequence). The CDR3 DNA follows: TGTGCCAGTAGACGAGGGTCCAACTCCTACAATGAGCAGTTCTTC. This gives the protein CASRRGSNSYNEQFF.

This clone appeared once. At the DNA level, this CDR3 is encoded by other sequences in the same sample as well. This CDR3 reads CASSVVGQGTDTQYF. The CDR3 DNA is TGTGCCAGCAGCGTAGTGGGACAGGGAACAGATACGCAGTATTTT. This rearrangement joins TRBV9 to TRBJ2-3; 9 nucleotides line up with TRBD1. The CDR3 runs 15 residues. V lost 0 bases, J lost 3 bases, and 2 bases stayed unmatched. Per germline, CDR1 SGDLS and CDR2 YYNGEE. The entire variable domain, with the rest obtained from reference TRBV9 and TRBJ2-3, is as follows: DSGVTQTPKHLITATGQRVTLRCSPRSGDLSVYWYQQSLDQGLQFLIQYYNGEERAKGNILERFSAQQFPDLHSELNLSSLELGDSALYFCASSVVGQGTDTQYFGPGTRLTVL.

The CDR3 spells CASTPGGLAIYEQYF. The CDR3 DNA follows: TGTGCCAGCACTCCGGGGGGACTAGCGATCTACGAGCAGTACTTC. V and J are TRBV18 and TRBJ2-7, with 10 bases identical to TRBD2. This CDR3 contains 15 residues. V was clipped by 8 bases and J by 3 bases; unmatched bases: 10. Germline V CDR1 and CDR2: KGHSH, LQKENI. The full variable domain, rest sourced from reference TRBV18 and TRBJ2-7, is NAGVMQNPRHLVRRRGQEARLRCSPMKGHSHVYWYRQLPEEGLKFMVYLQKENIIDESGMPKERFSAEFPKEGPSILRIQQVVRGDSAAYFCASTPGGLAIYEQYFGPGTRLTVT.

The rearrangement uses TRBV5-1 and TRBJ2-6; D is possibly TRBD1 (6 bases). Germline V gives CDR1 SGHRS, CDR2 YFSETQ. The ends were cut back, 4 bases at V and 0 bases at J, with 11 bases in the middle. The CDR3 has 16 residues. CDR3: CASSPGVSSGANVLTF. CDR3 in DNA: TGCGCCAGCAGCCCAGGGGTCAGCTCTGGGGCCAACGTCCTGACTTTC.

The V and J genes are TRBV5-1 and TRBJ1-2, with 9 bases identical to TRBD1. Unmatched junction bases numbered 7, after V lost 3 bases and J lost 4 bases. The CDR3 is made up of 15 amino acids. Germline CDR1 and CDR2: SGHRS and YFSETQ. This chain's CDR3 is CASSSGTGNLYGYTF. For the CDR3, the DNA is TGCGCCAGCAGCTCCGGGACAGGGAACCTCTATGGCTACACCTTC.

The chain carries TRBV11-2 and TRBJ1-6; weak D call: TRBD1 (6 bases). V shed 5 bases and J shed 8 bases, with 19 bases lying between them. There are 16 residues in the CDR3. Germline loops: CDR1 SGHAT, CDR2 FQNNGV. CDR3 in amino acids: CASSLAPTGWDSPLHF. CDR3 in DNA: TGTGCCAGCAGCCTAGCCCCCACAGGGTGGGATTCACCCCTCCACTTT.

The chain combines TRBV28 with TRBJ2-3, with D maybe TRBD2 (6 bases). Germline CDR1 reads MDHEN; CDR2 reads SYDVKM. The V gene lost 8 bases and the J gene lost 1 base, with 10 bases spanning the gap. The CDR3 consists of 13 residues. CDR3 amino acids: CASEIAGTDTQYF. CDR3 coding DNA: TGTGCCAGCGAGATAGCGGGCACAGATACGCAGTATTTT.

The rearrangement uses TRBV30 and TRBJ1-5; 7 bases are a match to TRBD1. CDR3 length equals 13 residues. The junction had 5 bases not matched to a gene; V was cut back by 4 bases and J by 5 bases. Germline CDR1 is GTSNPN and CDR2 is SVGIG (reference sequence). In nucleotides, the CDR3 is TGTGCCTGGAATGGACAGGTGGATCAGCCCCAGCATTTT. It is translated as CAWNGQVDQPQHF. Full variable domain (outside the CDR3, taken from reference TRBV30 and TRBJ1-5): SQTIHQWPATLVQPVGSPLSLECTVEGTSNPNLYWYRQAAGRGLQLLFYSVGIGQISSEVPQNLSASRPQDRQFILSSKKLLLSDSGFYLCAWNGQVDQPQHFGDGTRLSIL.

The chain carries TRBV5-1 and TRBJ2-2; TRBD2 might be the D (5 bases). V was shortened by 0 bases and J by 4 bases, with 16 bases between the two germline ends. From germline, CDR1 is SGHRS and CDR2 YFSETQ. The CDR3 totals 17 residues. CDR3 DNA: TGCGCCAGCAGCTTGGGCCCCGGCGGGCCAAGCACCGGGGAGCTGTTTTTT. Its protein is CASSLGPGGPSTGELFF.

The chain has TRBV12-3 or TRBV12-4 and TRBJ2-3; 8 bases agree with TRBD2. The V and J ends lost 7 bases and 5 bases, in that order; junction bases with no gene match: 5. The CDR3 totals 13 residues. CDR3 protein: CASTSGGIDTQYF. In nucleotides, the CDR3 is TGTGCCAGCACAAGCGGGGGTATAGATACGCAGTATTTT.

The chain joins TRBV3-1 (or the pseudogene TRBV3-2) to TRBJ2-5, with 8 nucleotides matching TRBD2. The CDR3 is 12 residues long. CDR1 and CDR2 from the germline V gene are LGHDT and YNNKEL (reference sequence). V was pared by 5 bases and J by 5 bases, with 1 base of the junction left unmatched. CDR3 nucleotide sequence: TGTGCCAGCAGCGCTAGCGGGGAGACCCAGTACTTC. The encoded protein is CASSASGETQYF.

The rearrangement uses TRBV19 and TRBJ2-3, with 7 bases identical to TRBD1. V lost 6 bases to trimming and J lost 4 bases; unmatched junction nucleotides: 10. Germline CDR1 and CDR2: LNHDA and SQIVND (reference sequence). The CDR3 sequence is 15 residues long. The CDR3 here is CASSPTGTVADTQYF. CDR3 in DNA: TGTGCCAGTAGCCCCACCGGGACAGTGGCAGATACGCAGTATTTT.

This clone was observed a handful of times. The rearrangement joins TRBV15 to TRBJ1-1; D remains ambiguous. The CDR3 has 15 residues. V was cut by 0 bases and J by 8 bases, with 16 bases left in between. The germline gives CDR1 LNHNV, CDR2 YYDKDF (reference sequence). The CDR3 spells CATSRETNPDQEAFF. CDR3 DNA sequence: TGTGCCACCAGCAGAGAAACTAATCCTGACCAAGAAGCTTTCTTT.

The genes are TRBV7-9 and TRBJ1-1, with 7 bases matching TRBD1. Per the germline V gene, CDR1 is SEHNR and CDR2 is FQNEAQ (reference sequence). The CDR3 is 15 residues long. With 5 bases clipped from V and 5 bases from J, the junction kept 11 bases outside the gene matches. The CDR3 reads CASSKGTETYTEAFF. In DNA, the CDR3 is TGTGCCAGCAGCAAAGGGACAGAGACGTATACTGAAGCTTTCTTT.

The CDR3 DNA is TGTGCCAGCAGCCCGATAGCGGGCTCCTACAATGAGCAGTTCTTC. This codes for CASSPIAGSYNEQFF. The rearrangement uses TRBV7-2 and TRBJ2-1, with 7 bases identical to TRBD2. CDR3 length: 15 amino acids. The germline CDR1 and CDR2 sequences are SGHTA and FQGNSA. The V gene end was trimmed by 5 bases and the J gene end by 0 bases; junction bases not matched to a gene: 4.

The chain is built from TRBV18 and TRBJ2-7; 12 bases line up with TRBD1. The germline gives CDR1 KGHSH, CDR2 LQKENI. The CDR3 is made up of 15 amino acids. Trimming cost V 5 bases and J 3 bases; bases outside gene matches: 5. The CDR3 here is CASSAGQGASYEQYF. The CDR3 nucleotides read TGTGCCAGCTCAGCGGGACAGGGGGCAAGCTACGAGCAGTACTTC.

The rearrangement joins TRBV7-9 to TRBJ2-2; D unresolved. There are 12 residues in the CDR3. Per the germline V gene, CDR1 is SEHNR and CDR2 is FQNEAQ (reference sequence). Trimming removed 3 bases at V and 6 bases at J, with 5 bases between. The CDR3 nucleotides read TGTGCCAGCAGCTTTGGCCCCGGGGAGCTGTTTTTT. Translated: CASSFGPGELFF.